The present T cell receptor beta chain was sequenced within a study of circulating and synovial CD4+ cells in juvenile arthritis. CDR1 SGHRS and CDR2 YFSETQ come from the germline V gene. The junction had 0 bases not matched to a gene; V was cut back by 0 bases and J by 5 bases. The CDR3 is 15 residues long. Notes on the study in general: Circulating pathogenic-like lymphocytes shared a substantially higher fraction of CDR3 sequences with synovium than bulk blood. Deeper sequencing increased measured overlap with synovial clonotypes. Vbeta family usage analysis did not detect the pathogenic-like versus bulk difference.

As regards this clone: Its target is unknown.

Clones were sequenced by immunoSEQ multiplex PCR, and TCRdb holds only the in-frame ones, with some missing. This sample has over 15,000 clones; about 90% occur once, and the top ten carry 0.6% to 0.75%. The rearrangement joins TRBV5-1 to TRBJ2-3, with 13 bases aligning to TRBD2. This TCR was sampled from a human donor with juvenile idiopathic arthritis. The sequencing sample was made of CD4+ T cells from blood. The CDR3 reads CASSLGLAGGDTQYF. The CDR3 bases are TGCGCCAGCAGCTTGGGACTAGCGGGGGGAGATACGCAGTATTTT.